The sequence of this TCR beta chain was determined in a study of blood T cell repertoires in COVID-19. CDR3 length: 14 amino acids. Germline V gene sequence: CDR1 SGHVS, CDR2 FQNEAQ. Between the trimmed V and J ends, which lost 5 bases and 5 bases, there was a span of 16 bases. Clones were read by immunoSEQ multiplex PCR, and TCRdb kept only the in-frame ones, dropping some. This table holds 120,000 or so clones, 70% to 90% found once. The sequence derives from a human donor in a cohort sampled during active COVID-19. The specimen was peripheral blood. The genes are TRBV7-8 and TRBJ2-7; D might be TRBD1 (6 bases). This CDR3 reads CASSREPRGNEQYF. CDR3 in DNA: TGTGCCAGCAGCCGAGAGCCCAGGGGCAACGAGCAGTACTTC.